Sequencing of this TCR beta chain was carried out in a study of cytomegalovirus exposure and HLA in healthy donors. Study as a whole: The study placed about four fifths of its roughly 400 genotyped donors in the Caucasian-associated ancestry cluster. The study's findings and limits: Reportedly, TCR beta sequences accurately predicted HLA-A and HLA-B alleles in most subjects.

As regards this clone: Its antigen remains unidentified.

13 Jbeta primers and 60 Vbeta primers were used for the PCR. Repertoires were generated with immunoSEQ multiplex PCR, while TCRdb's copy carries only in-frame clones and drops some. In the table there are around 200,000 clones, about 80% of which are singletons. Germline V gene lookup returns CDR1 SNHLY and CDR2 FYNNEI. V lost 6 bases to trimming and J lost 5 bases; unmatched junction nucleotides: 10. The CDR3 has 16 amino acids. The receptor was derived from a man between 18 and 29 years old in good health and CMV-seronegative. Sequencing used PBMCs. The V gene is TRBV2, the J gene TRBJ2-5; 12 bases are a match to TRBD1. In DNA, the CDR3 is TGTGCCAGCAGCCATGGGGACAGGGGGCTGGGTGAGACCCAGTACTTC. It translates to CASSHGDRGLGETQYF. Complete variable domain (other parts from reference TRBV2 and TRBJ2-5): EPEVTQTPSHQVTQMGQEVILRCVPISNHLYFYWYRQILGQKVEFLVSFYNNEISEKSEIFDDQFSVERPDGSNFTLKIRSTKLEDSAMYFCASSHGDRGLGETQYFGPGTRLLVL.